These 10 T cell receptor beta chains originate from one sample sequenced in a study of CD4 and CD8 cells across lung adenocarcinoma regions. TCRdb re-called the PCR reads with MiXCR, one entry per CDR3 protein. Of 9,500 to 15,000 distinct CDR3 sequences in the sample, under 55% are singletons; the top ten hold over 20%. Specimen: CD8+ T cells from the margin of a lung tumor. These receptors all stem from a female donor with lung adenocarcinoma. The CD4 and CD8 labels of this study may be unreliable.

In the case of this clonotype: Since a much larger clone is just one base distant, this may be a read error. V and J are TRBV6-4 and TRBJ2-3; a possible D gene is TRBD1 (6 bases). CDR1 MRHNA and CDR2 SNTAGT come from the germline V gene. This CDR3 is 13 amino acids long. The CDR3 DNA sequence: TGTGCCAGCAGTGACAGGGACACAGATGCGCAGTATTTT. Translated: CASSDRDTDAQYF.

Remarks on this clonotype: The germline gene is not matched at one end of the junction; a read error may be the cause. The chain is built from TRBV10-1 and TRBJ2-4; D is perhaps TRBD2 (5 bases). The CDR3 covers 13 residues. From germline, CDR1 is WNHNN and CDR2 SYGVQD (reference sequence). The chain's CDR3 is CASSGRGKNTQYF. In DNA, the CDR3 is TGCGCCAGCAGTGGACGGGGAAAAAACACGCAGTACTTT.

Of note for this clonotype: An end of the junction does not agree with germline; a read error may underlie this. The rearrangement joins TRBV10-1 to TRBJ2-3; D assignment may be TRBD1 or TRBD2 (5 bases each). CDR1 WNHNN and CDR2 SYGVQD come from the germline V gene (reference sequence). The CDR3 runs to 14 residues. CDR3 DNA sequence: TGCGCCAGCGCACGGGGCCGGGGCCCAGATACGCAGTACTTT. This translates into CASARGRGPDTQYF.

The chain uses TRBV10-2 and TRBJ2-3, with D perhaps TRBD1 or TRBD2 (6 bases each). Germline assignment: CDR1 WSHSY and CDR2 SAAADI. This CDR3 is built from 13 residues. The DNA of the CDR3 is TGCGTCTCGGGGACGGGGGCCAAAGACATTCAGTATTTT. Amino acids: CVSGTGAKDIQYF.

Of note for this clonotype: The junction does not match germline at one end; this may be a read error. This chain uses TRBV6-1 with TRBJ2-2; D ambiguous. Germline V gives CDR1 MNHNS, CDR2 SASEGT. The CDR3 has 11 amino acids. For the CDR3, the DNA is TGTGCCAGCTGGTCCACAGAGGCGCTGTATTTT. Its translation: CASWSTEALYF.

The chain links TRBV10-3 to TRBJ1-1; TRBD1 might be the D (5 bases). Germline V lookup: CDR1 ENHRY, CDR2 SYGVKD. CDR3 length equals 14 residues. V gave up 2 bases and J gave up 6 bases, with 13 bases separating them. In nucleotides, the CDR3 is TGTGCCATCAGTGAGGTTTCGATAGGGGCTGAAGCTTTCTTT. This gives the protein CAISEVSIGAEAFF.

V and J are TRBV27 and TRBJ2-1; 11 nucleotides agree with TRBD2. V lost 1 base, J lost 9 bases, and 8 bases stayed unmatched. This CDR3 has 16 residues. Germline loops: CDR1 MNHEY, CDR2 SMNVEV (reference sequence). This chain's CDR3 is CASSLFVTSGMGEQFF. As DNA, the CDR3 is TGTGCCAGCAGTTTATTTGTGACTAGCGGGATGGGTGAGCAGTTCTTC.

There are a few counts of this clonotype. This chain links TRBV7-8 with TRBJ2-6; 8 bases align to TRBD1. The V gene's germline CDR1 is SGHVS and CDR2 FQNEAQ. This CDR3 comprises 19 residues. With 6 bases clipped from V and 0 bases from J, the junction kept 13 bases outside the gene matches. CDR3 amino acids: CASRPRTGSLLSGANVLTF. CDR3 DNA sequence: TGTGCCAGCAGACCGAGGACAGGGAGCCTCCTCTCTGGGGCCAACGTCCTGACTTTC.

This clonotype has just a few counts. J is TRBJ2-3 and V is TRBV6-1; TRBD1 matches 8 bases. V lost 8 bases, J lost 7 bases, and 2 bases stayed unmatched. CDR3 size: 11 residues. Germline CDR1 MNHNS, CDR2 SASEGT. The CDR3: CASRDRYTQYF. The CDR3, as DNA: TGTGCCAGCCGGGACAGGTATACGCAGTATTTT.

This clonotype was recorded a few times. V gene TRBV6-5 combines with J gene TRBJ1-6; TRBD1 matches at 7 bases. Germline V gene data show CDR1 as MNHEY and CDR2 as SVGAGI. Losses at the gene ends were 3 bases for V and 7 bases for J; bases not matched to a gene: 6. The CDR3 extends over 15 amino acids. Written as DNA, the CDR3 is TGTGCCAGCAGTTATGAGGGGGCGCAGAATTCACCCCTCCACTTT. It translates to CASSYEGAQNSPLHF.